This TCR beta chain was recovered during a study of OX40 agonist ivuxolimab in advanced cancers. Study conclusions and caveats: Averaged across samples, CD8+ T cells carried more expanded clones than CD4+ did.

Comments on this clone: Its antigen is not identified.

The repertoire was sequenced with immunoSEQ multiplex PCR; TCRdb's copy has only in-frame clones and lacks some. Among 90,000 or so clones, approximately 87% were seen once, and the ten largest hold roughly 4%. Blood sampling was done at baseline, cycle 4 day 1, and cycle 7 day 1. The germline V and J ends were trimmed by 4 bases and 6 bases, with 15 bases remaining between them. Germline V gene lookup returns CDR1 SQVTM and CDR2 ANQGSEA. This CDR3 spans 13 amino acids. The specimen comprised CD4+ or CD8+ T cells sorted from blood, sampled in a trial of the OX40 agonist ivuxolimab. This receptor was taken from an adult with an advanced solid tumor such as melanoma, head and neck, liver or kidney cancer. V and J are TRBV29-1 and TRBJ1-2; D might be TRBD1 (5 bases). In nucleotides, the CDR3 is TGCAGCGTTGTCGGGGCAGGCGTGGATGGCTACACCTTC. Translating gives CSVVGAGVDGYTF.